This T cell receptor beta chain was captured in a study of graft-versus-host responses after intestinal transplantation. In the study overall: All of the recipients had induction that used anti-thymocyte globulin, then tacrolimus and steroids for about 3 years.

This CDR3 comprises 14 residues. Germline values: CDR1 SGHDT, CDR2 YYEEEE. Sequencing used immunoSEQ multiplex PCR; TCRdb keeps in-frame clones, though not all of them. The sample includes around 97,000 clones, under 95% seen only once; the top ten take 5% to 6.5%. Study conclusions and caveats: Present in recipient marrow, GvH clones included some that appeared first in ileum or blood.

With respect to this clone: Its cognate antigen is unknown. Germline is not matched at one junction end, which may reflect a read error.

The chain uses TRBV5-6 and TRBJ1-3; 8 bases are shared with TRBD1. The receptor was isolated from a human donor who received an intestinal transplant. The material was unstimulated CD8+ T cells sorted from spleen or lymph node cells, obtained before intestinal transplant. DNA for the CDR3: TGTGCCAGCAGCTTTGGGACAGGTAGAAACACCATATGTTTT. Its translation: CASSFGTGRNTICF.